This T cell receptor (beta chain) was documented in a study of Ad26.COV2.S vaccination and SARS-CoV-2 variants. At the level of the study: The study gave Ad26.COV2.S intramuscularly, once or twice 56 days apart. Study outcomes and limitations: Participants in the vaccine arm had higher spike-specific TCR breadth; placebo recipients had lower. It is possible that the TCR breadth and depth analyses underestimated the total T cell responses.

The CDR3 covers 15 residues. Trimming removed 5 bases from V and 4 bases from J; junction bases left unmatched: 8. Germline lookup yields CDR1 SGHAT and CDR2 FQNNGV. With respect to this clone: Its target is unknown.

As to treatment: some 20 received Ad26.COV2.S at low or high dose, single or two shots; roughly five received placebo; per-sample allocation not given. The samples were gathered on day 63 after the first injection of vaccine or placebo. Ad26.COV2.S expressed prefusion-stabilized spike from the original Wuhan strain. The assay was immunoSEQ multiplex PCR, and TCRdb's table has in-frame clones only and misses some. Counted here are approximately 350,000 clones, 80% to 90% occurring once; the ten biggest clones make up 7% to 9.5%. The origin of this receptor is a person between 18 and 65 years old who received the Ad26.COV2.S COVID-19 vaccine or a placebo. This chain joins TRBV11-2 and TRBJ2-1; 7 nucleotides line up with TRBD2. The input for sequencing was peripheral blood, taken in a trial of Ad26.COV2.S vaccine versus placebo. In DNA, the CDR3 is TGTGCCAGCAGCAATCTAGCGGTTGGGTACAATGAGCAGTTCTTC. Protein: CASSNLAVGYNEQFF.